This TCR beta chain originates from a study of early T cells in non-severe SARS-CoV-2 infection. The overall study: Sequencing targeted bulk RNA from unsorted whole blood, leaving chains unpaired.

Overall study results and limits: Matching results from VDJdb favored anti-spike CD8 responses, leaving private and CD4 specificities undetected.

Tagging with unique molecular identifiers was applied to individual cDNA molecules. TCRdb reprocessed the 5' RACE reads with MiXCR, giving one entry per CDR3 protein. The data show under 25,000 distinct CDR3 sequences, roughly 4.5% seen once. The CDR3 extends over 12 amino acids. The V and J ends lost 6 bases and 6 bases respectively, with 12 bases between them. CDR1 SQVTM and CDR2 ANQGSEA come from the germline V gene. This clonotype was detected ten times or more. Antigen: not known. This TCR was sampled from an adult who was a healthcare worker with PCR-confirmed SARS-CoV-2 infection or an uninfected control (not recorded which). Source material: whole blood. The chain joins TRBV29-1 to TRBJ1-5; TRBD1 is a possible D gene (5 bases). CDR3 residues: CSVRQTGQPQHF. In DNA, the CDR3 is TGCAGCGTGCGACAGACTGGTCAGCCCCAGCATTTT.